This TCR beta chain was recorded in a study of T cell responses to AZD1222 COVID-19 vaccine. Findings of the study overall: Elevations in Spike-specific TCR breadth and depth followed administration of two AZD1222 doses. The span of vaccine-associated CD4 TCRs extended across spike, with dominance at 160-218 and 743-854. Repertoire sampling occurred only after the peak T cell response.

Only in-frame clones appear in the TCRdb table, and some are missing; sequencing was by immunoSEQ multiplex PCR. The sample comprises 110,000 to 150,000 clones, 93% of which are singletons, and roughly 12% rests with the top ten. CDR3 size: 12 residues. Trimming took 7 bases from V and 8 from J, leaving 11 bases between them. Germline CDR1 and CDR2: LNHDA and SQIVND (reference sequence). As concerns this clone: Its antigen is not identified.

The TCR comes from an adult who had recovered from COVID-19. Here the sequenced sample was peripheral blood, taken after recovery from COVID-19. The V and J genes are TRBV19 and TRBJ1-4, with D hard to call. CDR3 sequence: CASTDSREKLFF. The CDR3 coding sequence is TGTGCCAGTACGGACTCTAGGGAAAAACTGTTTTTT.